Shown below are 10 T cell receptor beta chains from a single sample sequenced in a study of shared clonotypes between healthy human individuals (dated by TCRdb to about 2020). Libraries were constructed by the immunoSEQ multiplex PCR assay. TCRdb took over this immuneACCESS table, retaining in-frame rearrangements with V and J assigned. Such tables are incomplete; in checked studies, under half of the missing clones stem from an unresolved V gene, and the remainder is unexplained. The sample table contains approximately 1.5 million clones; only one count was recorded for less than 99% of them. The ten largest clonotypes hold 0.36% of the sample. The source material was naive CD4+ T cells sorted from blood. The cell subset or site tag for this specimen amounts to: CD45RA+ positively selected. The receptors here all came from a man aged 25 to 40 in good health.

The CDR3 reads CSVASSPAGYSTDTQYF. DNA of the CDR3: TGCAGCGTTGCTAGTAGCCCAGCGGGGTATAGCACAGATACGCAGTATTTT. This chain links TRBV29-1 with TRBJ2-3; 7 bases match TRBD2. The V gene's germline CDR1 is SQVTM and CDR2 ANQGSEA. V dropped 4 bases and J dropped 0; count of bases not matched to a gene: 13. This CDR3 spans 17 amino acids.

In DNA, the CDR3 is TGTGCCAGCATCGGCAGGGAAGAGACCCAGTACTTC. This encodes CASIGREETQYF. The genes are TRBV6-5 and TRBJ2-5, with D possibly being TRBD1 (5 bases). The germline V and J ends were trimmed by 7 bases and 3 bases, with 9 bases remaining between them. CDR3 length: 12 residues. CDR1 and CDR2 from the germline V gene are MNHEY and SVGAGI.

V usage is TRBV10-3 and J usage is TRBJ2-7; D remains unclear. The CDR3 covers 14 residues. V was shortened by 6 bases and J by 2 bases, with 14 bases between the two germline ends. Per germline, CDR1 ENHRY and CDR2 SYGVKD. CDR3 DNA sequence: TGTGCCATCAGGTCGGCTAACGAGCCCTACGAGCAGTACTTC. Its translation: CAIRSANEPYEQYF.

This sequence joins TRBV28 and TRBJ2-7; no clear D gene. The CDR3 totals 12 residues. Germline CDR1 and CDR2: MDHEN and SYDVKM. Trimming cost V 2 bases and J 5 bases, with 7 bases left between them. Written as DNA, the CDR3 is TGTGCCAGCAGTTTAATAGTACACGAGCAGTACTTC. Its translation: CASSLIVHEQYF. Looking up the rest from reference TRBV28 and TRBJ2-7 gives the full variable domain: DVKVTQSSRYLVKRTGEKVFLECVQDMDHENMFWYRQDPGLGLRLIYFSYDVKMKEKGDIPEGYSVSREKKERFSLILESASTNQTSMYLCASSLIVHEQYFGPGTRLTVT.

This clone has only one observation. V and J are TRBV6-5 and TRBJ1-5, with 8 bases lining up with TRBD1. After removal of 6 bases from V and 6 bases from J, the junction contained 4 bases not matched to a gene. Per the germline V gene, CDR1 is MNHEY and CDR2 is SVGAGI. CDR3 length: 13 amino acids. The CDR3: CASRTGVGQPQHF. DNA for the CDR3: TGTGCCAGCAGGACAGGGGTTGGTCAGCCCCAGCATTTT.

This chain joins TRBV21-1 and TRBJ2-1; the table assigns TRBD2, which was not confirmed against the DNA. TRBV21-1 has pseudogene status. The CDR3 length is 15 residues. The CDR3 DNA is TGTGCCAGCAGCCTTCGGATGGAGATATATTATGAGCAGTTCTTC. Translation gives CASSLRMEIYYEQFF.

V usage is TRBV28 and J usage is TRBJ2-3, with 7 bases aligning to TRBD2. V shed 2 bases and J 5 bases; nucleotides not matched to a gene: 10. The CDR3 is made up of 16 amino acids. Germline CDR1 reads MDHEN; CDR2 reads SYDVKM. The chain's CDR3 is CASSLKSSGTVDTQYF. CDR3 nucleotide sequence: TGTGCCAGCAGTTTAAAGTCGAGCGGGACGGTAGATACGCAGTATTTT. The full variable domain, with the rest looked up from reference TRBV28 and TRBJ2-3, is DVKVTQSSRYLVKRTGEKVFLECVQDMDHENMFWYRQDPGLGLRLIYFSYDVKMKEKGDIPEGYSVSREKKERFSLILESASTNQTSMYLCASSLKSSGTVDTQYFGPGTRLTVL.

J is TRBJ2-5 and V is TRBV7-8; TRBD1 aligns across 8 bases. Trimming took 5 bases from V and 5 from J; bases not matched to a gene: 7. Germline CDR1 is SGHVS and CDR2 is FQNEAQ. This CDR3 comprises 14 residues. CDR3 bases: TGTGCCAGCAGCCGGACAGGGATTTTGGAGACCCAGTACTTC. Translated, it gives CASSRTGILETQYF.

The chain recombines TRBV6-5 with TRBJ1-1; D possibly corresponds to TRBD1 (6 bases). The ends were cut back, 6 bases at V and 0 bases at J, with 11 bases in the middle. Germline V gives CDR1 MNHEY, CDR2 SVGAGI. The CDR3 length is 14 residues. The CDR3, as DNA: TGTGCCAGCAGAGAAAACAGGGTGAACACTGAAGCTTTCTTT. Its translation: CASRENRVNTEAFF.

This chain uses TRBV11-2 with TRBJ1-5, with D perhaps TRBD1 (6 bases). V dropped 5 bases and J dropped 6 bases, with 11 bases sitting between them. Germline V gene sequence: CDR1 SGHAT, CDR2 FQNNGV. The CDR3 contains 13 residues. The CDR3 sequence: CASSLGGAQPQHF. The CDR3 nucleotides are TGTGCCAGCAGCCTAGGGGGGGCTCAGCCCCAGCATTTT.